These T cell receptor beta chains were read from a single sample in a study of blood T cell repertoires in COVID-19. The method was immunoSEQ multiplex PCR; TCRdb's version includes in-frame clones alone and lacks a portion of them. The data contain about 70,000 clones, 65% to 90% of them seen just once; the ten biggest clones take up 6.9%. Sequencing input: peripheral blood. The receptors derive from a young man with COVID-19, enrolled during active disease. CDR3s include the opening cysteine and the closing phenylalanine or tryptophan. D genes are given only for firm matches. Not all rows give a size; the values are once, few, many and, for expanded clones, a class.

cdr3_nt	cdr3_aa	clone_size	j_call	v_call	d_call
TGTGCCAGCAGCTTAGCGGTCGGGAGGGCCGCGCCCGGGGAGCTGTTTTTT	CASSLAVGRAAPGELFF	once	TRBJ2-2	TRBV7-2	TRBD2
TGCGCCAGCAGCCAGGCCATAGCGGACCCCCTCTACGAGCAGTACTTC	CASSQAIADPLYEQYF	.	TRBJ2-7	TRBV4-1	.
TGTGCCAGCAGAGTCGGAAAGGGGTACAATGAGCAGTTCTTC	CASRVGKGYNEQFF	.	TRBJ2-1	TRBV2	.
TGTGCCAGCAGCTTAAACTCTTCACCCCTCCACTTT	CASSLNSSPLHF	.	TRBJ1-6	TRBV7-9	.
TGTGCCAGCAGTGAATCCAGGGGGTCCTACAATGAGCAGTTCTTC	CASSESRGSYNEQFF	few	TRBJ2-1	TRBV6-1	TRBD1
TGTGCCAGCAGCCGCAGACAGGGCCATGGCTACACCTTC	CASSRRQGHGYTF	.	TRBJ1-2	TRBV3-1/TRBV3-2	TRBD1
TGTGCCAGCACCGACGGAGGGGGCGGCCAGCCCCAGCATTTT	CASTDGGGGQPQHF	.	TRBJ1-5	TRBV25-1	TRBD1
TGTGCCAGCGGCGGGGTTAATGAAAAACTGTTTTTT	CASGGVNEKLFF	.	TRBJ1-4	TRBV6-5	.
TGCGCCAGCAGCCAAGATGGGGCAGAAGCTTTCTTT	CASSQDGAEAFF	.	TRBJ1-1	TRBV4-3	.
TGTGCCAGCAGCTTGCAGGGAGGGCCTGAAGCTTTCTTT	CASSLQGGPEAFF	.	TRBJ1-1	TRBV5-6	.
TGTGCCAGCAGTCCTTTTCTAGCGGGGGCCTACAATGAGCAGTTCTTC	CASSPFLAGAYNEQFF	few	TRBJ2-1	TRBV2	TRBD2
TGTGCCAGCAGCCGAACACAGGACACTGAAGCTTTCTTT	CASSRTQDTEAFF	.	TRBJ1-1	TRBV5-4	.
TGTGCCAGCAGTGAGCGGACTAGCGGCACAGATACGCAGTATTTT	CASSERTSGTDTQYF	.	TRBJ2-3	TRBV6-4	TRBD2
TGTGCCAGTAGTATAGGGATCGTGAGCGGGATGGCCAAAAACATTCAGTACTTC	CASSIGIVSGMAKNIQYF	.	TRBJ2-4	TRBV19	TRBD2
TGTGCCAGCAGGTCCGAAGCGGGAGGCCGGGGGACGCAGTATTTT	CASRSEAGGRGTQYF	.	TRBJ2-3	TRBV2	TRBD2
TGCAGTGCTGGGAGTCCTGAAGCTTTCTTT	CSAGSPEAFF	.	TRBJ1-1	TRBV20-1	.
TGTGCCAGCAGCCGCATGCAGGGGGTTCCTGCAACTAATGAAAAACTGTTTTTT	CASSRMQGVPATNEKLFF	.	TRBJ1-4	TRBV14	TRBD1
TGTGCCAGCAGTACCTCCCCACCGACCGGGACTAGCGTCACAGATACGCAGTATTTT	CASSTSPPTGTSVTDTQYF	.	TRBJ2-3	TRBV6-2/TRBV6-3	TRBD2
TGCAGCGTGGGACTTACCTATAATTCACCCCTCCACTTT	CSVGLTYNSPLHF	.	TRBJ1-6	TRBV29-1	.
TGTGCCATCAGTGAGTCAAAGTTGGGACTTCTGAGCTCCTATAATTCACCCCTCCACTTT	CAISESKLGLLSSYNSPLHF	.	TRBJ1-6	TRBV10-3	.
TGCGCCAGCAGCCAAGATGGAGTCCTTACACCCTACGAGCAGTACTTC	CASSQDGVLTPYEQYF	.	TRBJ2-7	TRBV4-1	.
TGTGCCAGCAGCTTAGTAGCTGGGGAGCTGTTTTTT	CASSLVAGELFF	.	TRBJ2-2	TRBV11-2	.
TGTGCCAGCAGCCTCGCCTACGAGCAGTACTTC	CASSLAYEQYF	.	TRBJ2-7	TRBV11-2	.
TGTGCCAGCAGTACTCTTAATCAGCCCCAGCATTTT	CASSTLNQPQHF	.	TRBJ1-5	TRBV28	.
TGTGCCAGCAGTCCAGGGTTAGGATCACCCCTCCACTTT	CASSPGLGSPLHF	few	TRBJ1-6	TRBV27	.
TGTGCCAGCTCAACCGGGACAGGGGGTACTTCTAACTATGGCTACACCTTC	CASSTGTGGTSNYGYTF	few	TRBJ1-2	TRBV18	TRBD1
TGTGCCAGCGTTACGAGGGGGACTAGCCGACCAGATACGCAGTATTTT	CASVTRGTSRPDTQYF	.	TRBJ2-3	TRBV2	TRBD2
TGTGCCAGCAGCGTAGGGTTAGGCGGGAGAGGGGAAAACACCGGGGAGCTGTTTTTT	CASSVGLGGRGENTGELFF	.	TRBJ2-2	TRBV9	TRBD2
TGTGCCAGCAGCTTAGAGCGGGAGGGCCGATTCTTC	CASSLEREGRFF	.	TRBJ2-1	TRBV7-9	TRBD2
TGCGCCAGCAGCCAAGATTGGACGGGGAAAAACTACTACGAGCAGTACTTC	CASSQDWTGKNYYEQYF	.	TRBJ2-7	TRBV4-3	.
TGTGCCAGCAGTGAATGGGGGGGAGGAGGGGCGAATGAGCAGTTCTTC	CASSEWGGGGANEQFF	once	TRBJ2-1	TRBV25-1	TRBD2
TGTGCCAGCAGTGCTAGCGGGAGCACAGATACGCAGTATTTT	CASSASGSTDTQYF	.	TRBJ2-3	TRBV6-4	TRBD2
TGCGCCAGCAGCTCCCCGCACAGGGTCCAAGAGACCCAGTACTTC	CASSSPHRVQETQYF	.	TRBJ2-5	TRBV5-1	.
TGTGCCACCAGTCTCTCCGGGTCCATCTACACCTTC	CATSLSGSIYTF	.	TRBJ1-2	TRBV24-1	.
TGTGCCACCAGCAGAGATCAAGATACGCAGTATTTT	CATSRDQDTQYF	once	TRBJ2-3	TRBV15	.
TGCGCCAGCAGCTTGGGGGGGACAGGGCCGAATGAGCAGTACTTC	CASSLGGTGPNEQYF	.	TRBJ2-7	TRBV5-1	TRBD1
TGTGCCAGCAGCACACAGGGGGCCTATGGCTACACCTTC	CASSTQGAYGYTF	.	TRBJ1-2	TRBV9	TRBD1
TGTGCCAGCAGTCCCTATACCGGGAAGGCCTACGAGCAGTACTTC	CASSPYTGKAYEQYF	.	TRBJ2-7	TRBV28	.
TGTGCCAGTGTTCCCTCGGACAGCAGAAACACCATATATTTT	CASVPSDSRNTIYF	once	TRBJ1-3	TRBV19	.
TGTGCTAGCAGCTTGAAACAGGGGTATACGCAGTATTTT	CASSLKQGYTQYF	.	TRBJ2-3	TRBV7-7	TRBD1
TGTGCCAGCGGGGTCCACGGTGGGACCCAGTACTTC	CASGVHGGTQYF	once	TRBJ2-5	TRBV19	.
TGTGCCACCAGCCCATCCCCGGGGGGCGGGAAAGCGGCTGAGCAGTTCTTC	CATSPSPGGGKAAEQFF	.	TRBJ2-1	TRBV15	.
TGTGCCAGCAGTTTGTGGGGACTAGCGGGCCGGGTCAATGAGCAGTTCTTC	CASSLWGLAGRVNEQFF	.	TRBJ2-1	TRBV28	TRBD2
TGCAGCGTTGAGAAGGGCCAGGGGACTGGCTACACCTTC	CSVEKGQGTGYTF	.	TRBJ1-2	TRBV29-1	.
TGCGCCAGCAGCCCCACCTTGGACAGTGGCAAGGAAAAACTGTTTTTT	CASSPTLDSGKEKLFF	few	TRBJ1-4	TRBV4-1	.
TGTGCCAGCAGCTCAATAGGACAGGACACAGATACGCAGTATTTT	CASSSIGQDTDTQYF	.	TRBJ2-3	TRBV5-8	TRBD1
TGTGCCAGCAGTTACTCGCGGGGCCCGAGATCCTACGAGCAGTACTTC	CASSYSRGPRSYEQYF	.	TRBJ2-7	TRBV6-6	.
TGTGCCAGCAGCAGCCGGACAGGGAACGCCGGGGAGCTGTTTTTT	CASSSRTGNAGELFF	.	TRBJ2-2	TRBV5-4	TRBD1
TGTGCCAGTAGTAATAGCGGGATGACTGGAAACACCATATATTTT	CASSNSGMTGNTIYF	.	TRBJ1-3	TRBV19	.
TGTGCCAGCAGTCGGACAGGGGAGGATTCACCCCTCCACTTT	CASSRTGEDSPLHF	.	TRBJ1-6	TRBV7-9	TRBD1
TGTGCCAGCGGCCTCTCTGGGGCCAACGTCCTGACTTTC	CASGLSGANVLTF	.	TRBJ2-6	TRBV6-4	.
TGTGCCGGGGCGGGGAAGGACTATGGCTACACCTTC	CAGAGKDYGYTF	.	TRBJ1-2	TRBV7-9	.
TGTGCCAGCACCCTCGCGGGGTCTGGAAACACCATATATTTT	CASTLAGSGNTIYF	.	TRBJ1-3	TRBV7-9	.
TGTGCCAGCAGCTTAGAGCGGGGTCCGGCTTTCTTT	CASSLERGPAFF	.	TRBJ1-1	TRBV11-2	.
TGTGCCAGCAAGGTGGGGGGGACTGAAGCTTTCTTT	CASKVGGTEAFF	.	TRBJ1-1	TRBV19	.
TGTGCCAGTCAAATTACATTAGATACGCAGTATTTT	CASQITLDTQYF	once	TRBJ2-3	TRBV6-6	.
TGTGCCAGCAGTGACTCAGGCGGGAGGGACTACAATGAGCAGTTCTTC	CASSDSGGRDYNEQFF	.	TRBJ2-1	TRBV6-4	TRBD2
TGTGCCAGCAGTTACTCGGGACAGGGTGAAGCTTTCTTT	CASSYSGQGEAFF	.	TRBJ1-1	TRBV6-5	TRBD1
TGTGCCAGTAGTAACCGGGCTACCACGACAGCAAATTCACCCCTCCACTTT	CASSNRATTTANSPLHF	.	TRBJ1-6	TRBV19	.
TGTGCCAGCAGTTACTATGACAGAAACGGGGAGCTGTTTTTT	CASSYYDRNGELFF	.	TRBJ2-2	TRBV6-5	.